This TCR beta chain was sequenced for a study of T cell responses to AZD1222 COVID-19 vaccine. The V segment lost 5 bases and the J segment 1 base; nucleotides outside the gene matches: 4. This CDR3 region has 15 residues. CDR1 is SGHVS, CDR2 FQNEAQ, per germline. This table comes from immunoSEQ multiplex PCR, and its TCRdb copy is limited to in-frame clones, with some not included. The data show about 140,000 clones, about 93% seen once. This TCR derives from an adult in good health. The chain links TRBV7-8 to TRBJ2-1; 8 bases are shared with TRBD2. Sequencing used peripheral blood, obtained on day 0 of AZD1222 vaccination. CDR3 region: CASSGGRTSYNEQFF. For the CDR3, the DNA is TGTGCCAGCAGCGGCGGGAGGACGTCCTACAATGAGCAGTTCTTC.